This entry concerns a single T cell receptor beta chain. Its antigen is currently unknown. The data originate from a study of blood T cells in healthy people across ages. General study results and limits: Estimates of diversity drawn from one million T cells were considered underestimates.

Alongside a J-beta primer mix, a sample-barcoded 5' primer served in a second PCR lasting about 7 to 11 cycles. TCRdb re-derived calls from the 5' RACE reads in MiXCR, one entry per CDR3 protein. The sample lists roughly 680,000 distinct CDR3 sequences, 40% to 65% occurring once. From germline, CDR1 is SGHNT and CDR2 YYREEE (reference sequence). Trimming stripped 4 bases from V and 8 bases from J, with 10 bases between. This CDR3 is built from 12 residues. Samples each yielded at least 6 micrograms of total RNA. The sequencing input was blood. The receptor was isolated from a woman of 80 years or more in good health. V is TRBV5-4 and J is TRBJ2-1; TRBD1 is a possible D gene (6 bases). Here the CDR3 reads CASSNRVDEQFF. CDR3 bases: TGTGCCAGCAGCAACAGGGTCGATGAGCAGTTCTTC.